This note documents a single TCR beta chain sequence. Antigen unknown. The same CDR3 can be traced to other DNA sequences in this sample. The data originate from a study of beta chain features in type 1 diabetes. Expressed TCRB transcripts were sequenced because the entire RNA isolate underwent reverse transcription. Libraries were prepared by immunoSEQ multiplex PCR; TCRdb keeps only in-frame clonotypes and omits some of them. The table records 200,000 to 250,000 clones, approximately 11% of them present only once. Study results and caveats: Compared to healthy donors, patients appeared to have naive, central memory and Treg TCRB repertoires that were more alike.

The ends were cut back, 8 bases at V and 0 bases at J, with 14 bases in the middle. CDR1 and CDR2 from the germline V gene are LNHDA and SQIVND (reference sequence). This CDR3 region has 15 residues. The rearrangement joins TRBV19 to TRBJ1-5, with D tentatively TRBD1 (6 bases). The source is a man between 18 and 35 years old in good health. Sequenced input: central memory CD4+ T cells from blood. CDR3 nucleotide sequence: TGTGCCAGTGACCTAGGGGGTTATAGCAATCAGCCCCAGCATTTT. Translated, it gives CASDLGGYSNQPQHF. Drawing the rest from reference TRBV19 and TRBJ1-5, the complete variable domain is DGGITQSPKYLFRKEGQNVTLSCEQNLNHDAMYWYRQDPGQGLRLIYYSQIVNDFQKGDIAEGYSVSREKKESFPLTVTSAQKNPTAFYLCASDLGGYSNQPQHFGDGTRLSIL.